Presented here are 14 T cell receptor beta chains from one specimen sequenced in a study of patients and donors after allogeneic stem cell transplantation. TCRdb passed the RT-PCR reads through MiXCR, listing each CDR3 protein once. The sample has hundreds of thousands of distinct CDR3 sequences; roughly 17% are singletons. Specimen: blood, either unsorted or a sorted T cell fraction (not recorded which). The source is a human donor who was either an allogeneic HSCT recipient or a stem cell or donor lymphocyte infusion donor (not recorded which). It is not recorded whose cells these are; they may come from a transplant donor.

A few counts support this clonotype. DNA of the CDR3: TGCAGCTTGGAAAGCCGAGCCAAAAACATTCAGTACTTC. Its translation: CSLESRAKNIQYF. The chain joins TRBV20-1 to TRBJ2-4, with D uncertain. Germline CDR1 reads DFQATT; CDR2 reads SNEGSKA (reference sequence). The length of the CDR3 is 13 residues.

This clonotype was seen a handful of times. The chain employs TRBV5-1 and TRBJ1-2; D possibly corresponds to TRBD1 (6 bases). Germline V gene sequence: CDR1 SGHRS, CDR2 YFSETQ. Trimming pared 2 bases from V and 6 bases from J, leaving 11 bases between. The length of the CDR3 is 13 residues. CDR3 protein: CASSLQGVDGYTF. The CDR3 DNA follows: TGCGCCAGCAGCTTACAGGGAGTGGATGGCTACACCTTC.

This clonotype was counted between two and nine times. The genes are TRBV30 and TRBJ1-1, with 9 bases lining up with TRBD1. CDR1 and CDR2 from the germline V gene are GTSNPN and SVGIG (reference sequence). The CDR3 consists of 15 residues. The V gene end was trimmed by 0 bases and the J gene end by 1 base; junction bases not matched to a gene: 3. CDR3 sequence reads: CAWSVKGQGNTEAFF. The CDR3 DNA reads TGTGCCTGGAGTGTAAAGGGACAGGGGAACACTGAAGCTTTCTTT.

The rearrangement joins TRBV4-1 to TRBJ2-4; 7 bases align to TRBD1. V dropped 0 bases and J dropped 8; count of bases not matched to a gene: 13. Per the germline V gene, CDR1 is MGHRA and CDR2 is YSYEKL. CDR3 length: 17 residues. CDR3 in DNA: TGCGCCAGCAGCCAAGATCCCCCCACAGGGGTTATATACATTCAGTACTTC. Amino acids: CASSQDPPTGVIYIQYF.

The chain links TRBV15 to TRBJ2-2; weak D call: TRBD2 (6 bases). CDR3 length: 17 residues. Germline lookup yields CDR1 LNHNV and CDR2 YYDKDF (reference sequence). Trimming pared 4 bases from V and 2 bases from J, leaving 17 bases between. The CDR3 DNA follows: TGTGCCACCAGCACGGGCGGGCTAGCGTTTAACACCGGGGAGCTGTTTTTT. It codes for CATSTGGLAFNTGELFF.

V and J are TRBV10-3 and TRBJ2-2; the D is unclear. CDR3 size: 15 residues. CDR1 is ENHRY, CDR2 SYGVKD, per germline. V gave up 9 bases and J gave up 0 bases, with 14 bases separating them. Written as DNA, the CDR3 is TGTGCCATGGCTTTGAGCGCCTCGAACACCGGGGAGCTGTTTTTT. It yields the protein CAMALSASNTGELFF.

This clonotype has only a few counts. The chain joins TRBV27 to TRBJ1-5; D call uncertain. The CDR3 is made up of 13 amino acids. Trimming took off 9 bases at V and 7 bases at J, with 16 bases between the two ends. Germline V lookup: CDR1 MNHEY, CDR2 SMNVEV (reference sequence). The DNA of the CDR3 is TGTGCCAGTTCGTGGGGAGGGCACCAGCCCCAGCATTTT. It codes for CASSWGGHQPQHF.

The CDR3: CASSLTGAPTDTQYF. The CDR3 bases are TGTGCCAGCAGCTTAACGGGGGCCCCCACAGATACGCAGTATTTT. The chain recombines TRBV11-3 with TRBJ2-3, with D perhaps assigned TRBD1 or TRBD2 (6 bases each). Between the trimmed V and J ends, which lost 2 bases and 2 bases, there was a span of 11 bases. This CDR3 region has 15 residues. The germline CDR1 and CDR2 sequences are SGHNT and YENEEA.

The rearrangement uses TRBV6-5 and TRBJ1-2, with D perhaps matching TRBD1 (6 bases). This CDR3 is 14 amino acids long. V shed 2 bases and J shed 3 bases, with 10 bases lying between them. Germline lookup yields CDR1 MNHEY and CDR2 SVGAGI. The CDR3 region has the DNA TGTGCCAGCAGTTACGGTGCAGGGGACTATGGCTACACCTTC. It is translated as CASSYGAGDYGYTF.

The sample holds one count of this clonotype. The rearrangement links TRBV2 to TRBJ2-7; D ambiguous. Germline V CDR1 and CDR2: SNHLY, FYNNEI. The ends were cut back, 7 bases at V and 1 base at J, with 11 bases in the middle. The CDR3 runs to 13 residues. CDR3 in amino acids: CASMAEISYEQYF. CDR3 bases: TGTGCCAGCATGGCGGAGATATCCTACGAGCAGTACTTC.

The J gene is TRBJ2-7, the V gene TRBV6-2 or TRBV6-3, with D perhaps TRBD2 (6 bases). This CDR3 spans 14 amino acids. V dropped 1 base and J dropped 2 bases, with 9 bases sitting between them. Per the germline V gene, CDR1 is MNHEY and CDR2 is SVGEGT. CDR3 nucleotide sequence: TGTGCCAGCAGTTACTGGAGGGTAGCCTACGAGCAGTACTTC. The encoded protein is CASSYWRVAYEQYF.

This clonotype came up a few times. This rearrangement joins TRBV7-8 to TRBJ2-4, with D maybe TRBD1 (7 bases). In germline, CDR1 is SGHVS, CDR2 FQNEAQ. The CDR3 loop spans 15 amino acids. Trimming stripped 3 bases from V and 3 bases from J, with 12 bases between. Written as DNA, the CDR3 is TGTGCCAGCAGCTTTGGAGGGACAGTCAAAAACATTCAGTACTTC. Encoded protein: CASSFGGTVKNIQYF. The complete variable domain, with remaining parts taken from reference TRBV7-8 and TRBJ2-4, reads GAGVSQSPRYKVAKRGQDVALRCDPISGHVSLFWYQQALGQGPEFLTYFQNEAQLDKSGLPSDRFFAERPEGSVSTLKIQRTQQEDSAVYLCASSFGGTVKNIQYFGAGTRLSVL.

A few counts support this clonotype. The chain uses TRBV4-1 and TRBJ2-1, with 12 bases matching TRBD2. V was clipped by 3 bases and J by 2 bases; unmatched bases: 2. Germline CDR1 MGHRA, CDR2 YSYEKL. The CDR3 is 16 residues long. CDR3 sequence: CASSHPSGRAYNEQFF. The CDR3 DNA follows: TGCGCCAGCAGCCACCCTAGCGGGAGGGCCTACAATGAGCAGTTCTTC.

The chain is built from TRBV27 and TRBJ2-5; 7 bases are a match to TRBD1. With V trimmed by 2 bases and J by 1 base, 4 bases remained unmatched. Germline CDR1 and CDR2: MNHEY and SMNVEV (reference sequence). CDR3 length: 15 amino acids. The CDR3 here is CASSLRGLLQETQYF. The CDR3 DNA follows: TGTGCCAGCAGTTTAAGGGGGCTCCTCCAAGAGACCCAGTACTTC.